This is a list of T cell receptor beta chains from one sample in a study of control samples from healthy donors and cancer patients. Sequenced by immunoSEQ multiplex PCR; TCRdb stores in-frame clones only, minus some. In the table there are roughly 190,000 clones, 90% to 95% of which are singletons. Material for sequencing was blood. Receptors were obtained from a man aged 25 to 40 in good health. CDR3s include the opening cysteine and the closing phenylalanine or tryptophan. The D gene is left open where the match is weak. Clone size is not always given. Where it is, it says once, few, many or a class for expanded clones.

j_call,clone_size,v_call,d_call,cdr3_aa,cdr3_nt
TRBJ2-2,.,TRBV16,.,CASSQYSRAGNTGELFF,TGTGCCAGCAGCCAATATTCCCGGGCAGGGAACACCGGGGAGCTGTTTTTT
TRBJ1-3,.,TRBV4-2,.,CASSQDRGGSTGNTIYF,TGTGCCAGCAGCCAAGATAGGGGGGGATCCACTGGAAACACCATATATTTT
TRBJ2-3,.,TRBV6-4,.,CASSDDPGDTDTQYF,TGTGCCAGCAGTGACGACCCCGGGGACACAGATACGCAGTATTTT
TRBJ1-5,.,TRBV5-1,.,CASSLRSNQPQHF,TGCGCCAGCAGCTTACGGAGCAATCAGCCCCAGCATTTT
TRBJ1-5,.,TRBV2,TRBD1,CASRGTGARSNQPQHF,TGTGCCAGCAGAGGGACAGGGGCAAGGAGCAATCAGCCCCAGCATTTT
TRBJ2-7,.,TRBV2,TRBD1,CASGGQAYTYEQYF,TGTGCCAGCGGTGGACAGGCTTATACCTACGAGCAGTACTTC
TRBJ2-3,.,TRBV19,.,CASSPRTGGGTDTQYF,TGTGCCAGTAGTCCAAGGACAGGAGGGGGCACAGATACGCAGTATTTT
TRBJ2-7,.,TRBV6-5,.,CASRSRASEGQYF,TGTGCCAGCAGGTCTCGGGCCAGCGAGGGGCAGTACTTC
TRBJ2-3,.,TRBV19,.,CASSIAHFADTQYF,TGTGCCAGTAGTATAGCCCATTTCGCTGATACGCAGTATTTT
TRBJ2-3,.,TRBV29-1,.,CSSRVNTDTQYF,TGCAGCTCGAGAGTCAACACAGATACGCAGTATTTT
TRBJ2-1,.,TRBV7-6,TRBD1,CASSLGQGVGPYNEQFF,TGTGCCAGCAGCTTGGGACAGGGGGTAGGGCCCTACAATGAGCAGTTCTTC
TRBJ1-5,.,TRBV30,.,CAWSVGGGQPQHF,TGTGCCTGGAGCGTCGGTGGTGGTCAGCCCCAGCATTTT
TRBJ2-7,few,TRBV4-1,.,CASSQDRGGYEQYF,TGCGCCAGCAGCCAAGATCGTGGCGGGTACGAGCAGTACTTC
TRBJ2-1,.,TRBV19,TRBD1,CASSRGQGTYNEQFF,TGTGCCAGTAGCCGAGGACAGGGGACCTACAATGAGCAGTTCTTC
TRBJ2-7,.,TRBV27,.,CASSLQPRSSYEQYF,TGTGCCAGCAGTTTACAACCTAGGTCGTCCTACGAGCAGTACTTC
TRBJ1-3,.,TRBV2,.,CASETAGNTIYF,TGTGCCAGCGAAACCGCTGGAAACACCATATATTTT
TRBJ1-1,.,TRBV15,.,CATSRGSDRGTEAFF,TGTGCCACCAGCAGAGGCTCCGACCGAGGCACTGAAGCTTTCTTT
TRBJ1-6,.,TRBV27,.,CASSLRYRVGDSPLHF,TGTGCCAGCAGTTTACGTTACAGGGTTGGTGATTCACCCCTCCACTTT
TRBJ1-1,.,TRBV3-1/TRBV3-2,TRBD1,CASSQTGGPEAFF,TGTGCCAGCAGCCAGACAGGGGGCCCTGAAGCTTTCTTT
TRBJ2-1,.,TRBV5-1,TRBD2,CASRPGTSGGVYNEQFF,TGCGCCAGCAGACCAGGGACTAGCGGGGGAGTCTACAATGAGCAGTTCTTC
TRBJ1-1,.,TRBV5-4,TRBD1,CASSLPPTGAHTEAFF,TGTGCCAGCAGCCTCCCCCCAACAGGGGCGCACACTGAAGCTTTCTTT
TRBJ2-7,few,TRBV6-5,.,CASRRTESYEQYF,TGTGCCAGCAGAAGAACTGAGTCCTACGAGCAGTACTTC
TRBJ2-7,.,TRBV3-1/TRBV3-2,.,CASSPDRGRHYEQYF,TGTGCCAGCAGCCCCGATCGTGGGCGGCATTACGAGCAGTACTTC
TRBJ2-7,.,TRBV5-1,.,CASSLLGQRAYEQYF,TGCGCCAGCAGCTTGCTCGGACAGAGGGCCTACGAGCAGTACTTC
TRBJ1-6,.,TRBV10-2,.,CASSELQYNSPLHF,TGCGCCAGCAGTGAGTTACAGTATAATTCACCCCTCCACTTT
TRBJ2-7,once,TRBV4-1,TRBD1,CASSPEGTGLTYEQYF,TGCGCCAGCAGCCCCGAGGGGACAGGTCTTACCTACGAGCAGTACTTC
TRBJ1-2,.,TRBV27,TRBD1,CASRPIDRDHGYTF,TGTGCCAGCAGACCAATTGACAGGGATCATGGCTACACCTTC
TRBJ1-1,.,TRBV10-1,TRBD1,CASSLRQGLFAEAFF,TGCGCCAGCAGTCTACGACAGGGGTTGTTCGCTGAAGCTTTCTTT
TRBJ2-3,.,TRBV7-9,TRBD2,CASSLESGGTDTQYF,TGTGCCAGCAGCCTCGAGAGCGGGGGGACAGATACGCAGTATTTT
TRBJ1-1,.,TRBV30,TRBD1,CAWDGDRGSSNTEAFF,TGTGCCTGGGATGGGGACAGGGGGTCATCGAACACTGAAGCTTTCTTT
TRBJ1-5,.,TRBV14,.,CASSQEFGRVPYQPQHF,TGTGCCAGCAGCCAAGAGTTCGGCAGGGTACCCTATCAGCCCCAGCATTTT
TRBJ1-6,.,TRBV7-6,TRBD1,CASSSGQASSYNSPLHF,TGTGCCAGCAGCTCGGGACAGGCGAGCTCCTATAATTCACCCCTCCACTTT
TRBJ1-4,.,TRBV19,.,CASSTGRANEKLFF,TGTGCCAGTAGTACCGGAAGGGCTAATGAAAAACTGTTTTTT
TRBJ2-3,.,TRBV19,.,CASRTAGTDTQYF,TGTGCCAGTAGGACAGCAGGCACAGATACGCAGTATTTT
TRBJ1-4,once,TRBV18,.,CASSPGVGEKLFF,TGTGCCAGCTCCCCCGGGGTCGGGGAAAAACTGTTTTTT
TRBJ1-5,.,TRBV15,.,CATNHGANNQPQHF,TGTGCCACCAATCATGGAGCGAACAATCAGCCCCAGCATTTT
TRBJ1-2,.,TRBV6-1,TRBD1,CASREGTAGNYGYTF,TGTGCCAGCAGGGAAGGGACAGCGGGGAACTATGGCTACACCTTC
TRBJ1-1,few,TRBV18,.,CASSRDTDTEAFF,TGTGCCAGCTCGCGGGACACAGACACTGAAGCTTTCTTT